This note documents a single TCR beta chain sequence. The antigen is not known. The data derive from a study of T cells in Graves' hyperthyroidism and ophthalmopathy. Overall study: Before treatment of any kind, peripheral blood was taken at initial diagnosis. General study results and limits: Patients with ophthalmopathy were separated from those with stable hyperthyroidism by a 13 V-J model. Blood also contained most expanded thyroid clonotypes above 0.001.

The TCR beta CDR3 regions underwent amplification using RNA transcripts as the source. The HTBI set primed first-round TCR CDR3 RT-PCR. TCRdb re-called the multiplex PCR reads with MiXCR, one entry per CDR3 protein. Found here are about 320,000 distinct CDR3 sequences, around 16% of them singletons; the top ten hold roughly 31%. CDR3 size: 15 residues. Trimming at V came to 8 bases and at J to 0 bases, leaving 7 bases not matched to a gene. Germline lookup yields CDR1 MDHEN and CDR2 SYDVKM. Clinical symptoms, serum thyroxine, TRAb, thyroid ultrasound and orbital computed tomography informed diagnoses.

Input material: blood. The clonotype comes from a man aged 25 to 45 with Graves' hyperthyroidism. The rearrangement links TRBV28 to TRBJ2-5, with 9 positions matching TRBD2. CDR3 sequence: CASSPLAGNQETQYF. In DNA form, the CDR3 reads TGTGCCAGCTCTCCTCTAGCGGGGAACCAAGAGACCCAGTACTTC.